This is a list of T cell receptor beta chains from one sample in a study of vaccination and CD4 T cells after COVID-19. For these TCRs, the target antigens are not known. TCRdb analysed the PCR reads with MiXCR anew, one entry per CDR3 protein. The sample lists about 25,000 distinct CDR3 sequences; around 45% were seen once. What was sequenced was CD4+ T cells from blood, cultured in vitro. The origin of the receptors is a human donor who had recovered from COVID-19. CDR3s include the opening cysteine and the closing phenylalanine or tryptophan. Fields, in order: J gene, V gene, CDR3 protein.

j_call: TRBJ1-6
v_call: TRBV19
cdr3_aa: CASSARGWGNNSPLHF

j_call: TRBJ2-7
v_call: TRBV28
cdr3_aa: CASGIGTGHYEQYF

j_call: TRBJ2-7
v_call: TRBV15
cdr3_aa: CATSSGTSGISLF

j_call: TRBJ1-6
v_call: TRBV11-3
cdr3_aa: CASSLEGTNNSPLHF

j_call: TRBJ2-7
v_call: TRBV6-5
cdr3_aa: CASSLDRGGSYEQYF

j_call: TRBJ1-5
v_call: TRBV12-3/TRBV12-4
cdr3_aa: CASSSLGSQPQHF

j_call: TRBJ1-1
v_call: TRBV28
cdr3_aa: CASSSRQGPPRGTEAFF

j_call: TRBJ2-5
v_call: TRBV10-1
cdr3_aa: CASRGTSGRQYQETQYF

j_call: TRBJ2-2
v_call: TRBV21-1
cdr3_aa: CASSKRGTPNTGELFF

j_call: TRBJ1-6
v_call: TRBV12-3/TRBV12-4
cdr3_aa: CASSGDTGNSPLHF

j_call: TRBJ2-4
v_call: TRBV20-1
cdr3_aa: CSAKRGGAKNIQYF

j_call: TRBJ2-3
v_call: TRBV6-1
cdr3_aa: CASSDTDTQYF